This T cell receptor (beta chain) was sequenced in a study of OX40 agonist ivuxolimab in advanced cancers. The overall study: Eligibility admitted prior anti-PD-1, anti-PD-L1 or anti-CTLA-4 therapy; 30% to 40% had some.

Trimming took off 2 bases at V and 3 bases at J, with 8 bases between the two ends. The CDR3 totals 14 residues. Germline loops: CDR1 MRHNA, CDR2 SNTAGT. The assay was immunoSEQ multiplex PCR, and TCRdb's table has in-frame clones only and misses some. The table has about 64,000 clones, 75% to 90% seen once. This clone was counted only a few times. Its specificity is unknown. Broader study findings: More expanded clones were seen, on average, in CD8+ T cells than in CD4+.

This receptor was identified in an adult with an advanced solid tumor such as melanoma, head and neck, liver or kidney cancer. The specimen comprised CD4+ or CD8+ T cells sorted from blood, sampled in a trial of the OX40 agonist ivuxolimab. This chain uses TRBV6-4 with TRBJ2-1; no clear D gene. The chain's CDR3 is CASSDGPNYNEQFF. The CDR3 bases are TGTGCCAGCAGTGACGGGCCAAACTACAATGAGCAGTTCTTC.